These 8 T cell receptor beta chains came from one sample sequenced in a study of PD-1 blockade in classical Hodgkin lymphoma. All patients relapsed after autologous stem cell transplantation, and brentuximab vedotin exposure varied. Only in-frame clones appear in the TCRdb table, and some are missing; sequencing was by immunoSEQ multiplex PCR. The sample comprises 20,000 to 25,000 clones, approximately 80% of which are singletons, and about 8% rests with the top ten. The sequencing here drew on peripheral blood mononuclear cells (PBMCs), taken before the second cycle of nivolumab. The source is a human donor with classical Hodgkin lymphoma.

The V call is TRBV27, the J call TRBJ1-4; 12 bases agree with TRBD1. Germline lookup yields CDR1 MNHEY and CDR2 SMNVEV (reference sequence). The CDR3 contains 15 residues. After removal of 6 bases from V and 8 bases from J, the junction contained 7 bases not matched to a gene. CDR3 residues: CASRLGTGGAEKLFF. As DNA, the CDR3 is TGTGCCAGCAGATTAGGGACAGGGGGCGCAGAAAAACTGTTTTTT.

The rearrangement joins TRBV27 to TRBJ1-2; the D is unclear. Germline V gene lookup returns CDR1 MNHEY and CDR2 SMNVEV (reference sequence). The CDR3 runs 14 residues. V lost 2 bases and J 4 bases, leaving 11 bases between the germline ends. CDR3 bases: TGTGCCAGCAGTTTAACTCAAACCAGCTATGGCTACACCTTC. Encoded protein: CASSLTQTSYGYTF.

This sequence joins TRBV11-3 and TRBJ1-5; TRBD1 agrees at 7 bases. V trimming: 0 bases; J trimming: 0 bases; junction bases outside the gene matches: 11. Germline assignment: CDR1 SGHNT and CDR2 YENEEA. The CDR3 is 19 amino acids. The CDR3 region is CASSLESRDREISNQPQHF. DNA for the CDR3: TGTGCCAGCAGCTTAGAATCCCGGGACAGAGAAATTAGCAATCAGCCCCAGCATTTT.

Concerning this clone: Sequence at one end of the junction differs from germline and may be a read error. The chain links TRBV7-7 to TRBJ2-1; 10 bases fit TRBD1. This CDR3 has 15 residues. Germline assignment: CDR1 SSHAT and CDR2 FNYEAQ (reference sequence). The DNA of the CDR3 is TGTGCTAGCAGTCTAGTGGGGACAGGGGAGGATGAGCAGTTCTTC. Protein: CASSLVGTGEDEQFF.

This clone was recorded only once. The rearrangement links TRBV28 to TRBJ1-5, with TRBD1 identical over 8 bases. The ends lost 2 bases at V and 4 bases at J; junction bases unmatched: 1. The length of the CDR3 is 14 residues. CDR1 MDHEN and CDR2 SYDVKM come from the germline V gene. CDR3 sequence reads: CASSLRTGNQPQHF. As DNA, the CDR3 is TGTGCCAGCAGTTTAAGGACAGGGAATCAGCCCCAGCATTTT.

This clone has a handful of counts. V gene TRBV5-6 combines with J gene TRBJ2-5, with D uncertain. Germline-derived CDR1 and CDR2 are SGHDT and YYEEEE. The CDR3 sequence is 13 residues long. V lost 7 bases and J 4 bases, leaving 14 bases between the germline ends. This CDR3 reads CASGRPLVETQYF. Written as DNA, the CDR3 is TGTGCCAGCGGACGGCCATTAGTAGAGACCCAGTACTTC.

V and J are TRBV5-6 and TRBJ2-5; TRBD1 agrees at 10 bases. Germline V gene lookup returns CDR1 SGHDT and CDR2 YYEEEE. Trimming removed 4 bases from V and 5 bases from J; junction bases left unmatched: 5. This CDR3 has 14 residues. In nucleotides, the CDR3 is TGTGCCAGCAGCCCGACAGGGGGCGCTGAGACCCAGTACTTC. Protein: CASSPTGGAETQYF.

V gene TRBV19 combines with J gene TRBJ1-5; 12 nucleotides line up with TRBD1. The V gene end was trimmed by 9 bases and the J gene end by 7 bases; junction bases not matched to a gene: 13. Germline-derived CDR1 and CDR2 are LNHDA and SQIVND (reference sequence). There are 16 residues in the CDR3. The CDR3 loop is CASRPGQGAERQPQHF. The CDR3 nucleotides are TGTGCCAGCAGACCGGGACAGGGGGCGGAACGACAGCCCCAGCATTTT.